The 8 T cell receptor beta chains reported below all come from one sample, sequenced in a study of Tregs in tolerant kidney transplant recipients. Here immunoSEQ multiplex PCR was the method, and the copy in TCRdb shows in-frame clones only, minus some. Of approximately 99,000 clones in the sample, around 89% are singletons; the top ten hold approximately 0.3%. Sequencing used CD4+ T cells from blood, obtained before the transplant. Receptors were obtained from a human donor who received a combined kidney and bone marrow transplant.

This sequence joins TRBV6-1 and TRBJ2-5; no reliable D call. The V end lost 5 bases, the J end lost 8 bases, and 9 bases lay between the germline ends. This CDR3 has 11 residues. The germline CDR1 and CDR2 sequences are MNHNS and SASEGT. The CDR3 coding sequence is TGTGCCAGCAGTTCCTCGGTTACCCAGTACTTC. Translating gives CASSSSVTQYF.

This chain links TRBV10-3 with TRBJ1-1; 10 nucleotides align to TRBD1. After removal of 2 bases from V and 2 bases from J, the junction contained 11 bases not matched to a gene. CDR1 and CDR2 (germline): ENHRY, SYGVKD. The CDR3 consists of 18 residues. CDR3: CAISEPAPGQGRNTEAFF. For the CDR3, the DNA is TGTGCCATCAGTGAGCCTGCTCCGGGACAGGGGAGAAACACTGAAGCTTTCTTT.

The CDR3 loop reads CASSLGTAGTLYEQYF. The CDR3 DNA follows: TGCGCCAGCAGCTTGGGAACGGCGGGGACGTTGTACGAGCAGTACTTC. This sequence joins TRBV5-1 and TRBJ2-7; D possibly corresponds to TRBD2 (6 bases). The V end was cut by 0 bases, the J end by 4 bases, with 17 bases between. The CDR3 contains 16 residues. Germline assignment: CDR1 SGHRS and CDR2 YFSETQ.

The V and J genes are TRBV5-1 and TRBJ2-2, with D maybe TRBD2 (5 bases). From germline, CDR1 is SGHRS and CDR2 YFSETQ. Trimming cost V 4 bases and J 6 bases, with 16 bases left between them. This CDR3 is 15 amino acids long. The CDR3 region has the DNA TGCGCCAGCAGCGGCGGGTCTTTAGGCGCCGGGGAGCTGTTTTTT. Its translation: CASSGGSLGAGELFF.

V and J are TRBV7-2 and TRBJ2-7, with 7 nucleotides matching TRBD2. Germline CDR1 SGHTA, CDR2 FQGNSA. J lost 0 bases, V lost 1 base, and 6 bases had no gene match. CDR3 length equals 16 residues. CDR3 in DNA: TGTGCCAGCAGCTTAGTGGGAGGGCTGACCTCCTACGAGCAGTACTTC. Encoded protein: CASSLVGGLTSYEQYF.

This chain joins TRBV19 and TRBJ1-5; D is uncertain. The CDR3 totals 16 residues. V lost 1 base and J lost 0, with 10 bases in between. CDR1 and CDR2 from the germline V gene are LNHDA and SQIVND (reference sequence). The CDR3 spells CASSIGGVTSNQPQHF. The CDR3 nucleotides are TGTGCCAGTAGTATAGGAGGAGTGACTAGCAATCAGCCCCAGCATTTT.

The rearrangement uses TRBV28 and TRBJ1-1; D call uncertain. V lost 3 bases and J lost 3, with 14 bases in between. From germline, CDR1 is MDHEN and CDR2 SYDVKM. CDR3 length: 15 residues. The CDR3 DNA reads TGTGCCAGCAGTTTCCGCGGGGTCTTGTACACTGAAGCTTTCTTT. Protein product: CASSFRGVLYTEAFF. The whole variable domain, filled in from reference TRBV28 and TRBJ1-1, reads DVKVTQSSRYLVKRTGEKVFLECVQDMDHENMFWYRQDPGLGLRLIYFSYDVKMKEKGDIPEGYSVSREKKERFSLILESASTNQTSMYLCASSFRGVLYTEAFFGQGTRLTVV.

Here the CDR3 reads CASSGQGGSNSPLHF. The CDR3 DNA reads TGTGCCAGTTCCGGACAGGGTGGAAGTAATTCACCCCTCCACTTT. The chain has TRBV18 and TRBJ1-6; TRBD1 agrees at 8 bases. This CDR3 is 15 amino acids long. Germline trimming cut 9 bases from V and 6 bases from J; bases unmatched to any gene: 10. Looked up from germline, CDR1 is KGHSH and CDR2 is LQKENI.